This T cell receptor (beta chain) was captured by sequencing in a study of shared clonotypes between healthy human individuals. Study-wide background: A few men and two women, aged 18 to 49, were donors.

Ten immunoSEQ deep assay plates were used to sequence the DNA of unsorted PBMCs. Original data processing: Junction-only sequences without quality scores came from ImmunoSEQ, so filtering differed. Profiled with immunoSEQ multiplex PCR; TCRdb holds only in-frame clones, not every one. The V and J calls and clone size were taken over from that table, and D and trimming were inferred from the DNA. Seen here are about 470,000 clones, roughly 83% observed once, and the top ten hold around 13%. Each unsorted sample relied on roughly 90 million PBMCs as its source of genomic DNA. This CDR3 is 12 amino acids long. Trimming removed 4 bases at V and 6 bases at J, with 9 bases between. Germline assignment: CDR1 MNHEY and CDR2 SMNVEV (reference sequence).

This clonotype originated in a woman aged 40 to 50 in good health. Some clones in this sample may be carry-over from other donors' samples. The chain has TRBV27 and TRBJ1-1; weak D call: TRBD1 (5 bases). Sequenced material: PBMCs. The DNA for the CDR3 is TGTGCCAGCAGTTCAGGGCGCGCTGAAGCTTTCTTT. Translating gives CASSSGRAEAFF.